This TCR beta chain is from a study of T-cell reconstitution after alpha-beta-depleted transplantation in children. Using unique molecular identifiers, the investigators prepared the TCRbeta library. One entry per CDR3 protein results from TCRdb running MiXCR on the PCR reads. In the table there are 550,000 to 800,000 distinct CDR3 sequences, 13% of which are singletons. This clonotype was seen many times. The sequence was obtained from a girl aged 2-10 years with congenital amegakaryocytic thrombocytopenia, due to receive a stem cell transplant. Sequenced here: PBMCs, sampled before TCRalphabeta/CD19-depleted stem cell transplant.

As DNA, the CDR3 is TGTGCCAGCAGACATGGACGGGTCTATGGGGGCACTGAAGCTTTCTTT. Translated, it gives CASRHGRVYGGTEAFF. J is TRBJ1-1 and V is TRBV7-9, with TRBD1 as a possible D gene (5 bases). CDR3 size: 16 residues. V dropped 6 bases and J dropped 4 bases, with 21 bases sitting between them. Germline V gene sequence: CDR1 SEHNR, CDR2 FQNEAQ (reference sequence).